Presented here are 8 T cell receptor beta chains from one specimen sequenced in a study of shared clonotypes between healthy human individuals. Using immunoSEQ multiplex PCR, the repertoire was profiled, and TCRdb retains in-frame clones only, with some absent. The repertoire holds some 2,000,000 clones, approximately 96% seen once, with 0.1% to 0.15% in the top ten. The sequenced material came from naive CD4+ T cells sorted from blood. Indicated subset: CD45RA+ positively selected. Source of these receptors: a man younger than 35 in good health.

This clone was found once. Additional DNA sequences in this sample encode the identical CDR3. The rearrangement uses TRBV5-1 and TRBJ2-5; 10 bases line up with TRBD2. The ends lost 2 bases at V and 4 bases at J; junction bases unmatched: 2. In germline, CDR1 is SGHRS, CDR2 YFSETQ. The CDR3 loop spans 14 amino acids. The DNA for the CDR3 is TGCGCCAGCAGCTTAGCGGGAGGGCGAGAGACCCAGTACTTC. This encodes CASSLAGGRETQYF.

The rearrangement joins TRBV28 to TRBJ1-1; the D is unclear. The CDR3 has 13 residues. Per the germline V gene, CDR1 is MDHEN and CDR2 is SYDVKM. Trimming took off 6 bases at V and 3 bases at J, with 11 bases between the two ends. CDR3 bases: TGTGCCAGCAGCCTAGTAACAGACACTGAAGCTTTCTTT. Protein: CASSLVTDTEAFF.

CDR3 nucleotides: TGTGCCTGGGCCCGGGGGGCGGAAACCGGGGAGCTGTTTTTT. This translates into CAWARGAETGELFF. This chain links TRBV30 with TRBJ2-2, with D tentatively TRBD2 (7 bases). In germline, CDR1 is GTSNPN, CDR2 SVGIG (reference sequence). There are 14 residues in the CDR3. V was pared by 5 bases and J by 5 bases, with 15 bases between.

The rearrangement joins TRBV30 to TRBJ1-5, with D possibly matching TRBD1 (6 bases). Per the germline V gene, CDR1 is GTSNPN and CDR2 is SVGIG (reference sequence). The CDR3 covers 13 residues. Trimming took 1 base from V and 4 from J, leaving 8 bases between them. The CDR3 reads CAWSDRENQPQHF. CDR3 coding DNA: TGTGCCTGGAGTGACAGGGAAAATCAGCCCCAGCATTTT.

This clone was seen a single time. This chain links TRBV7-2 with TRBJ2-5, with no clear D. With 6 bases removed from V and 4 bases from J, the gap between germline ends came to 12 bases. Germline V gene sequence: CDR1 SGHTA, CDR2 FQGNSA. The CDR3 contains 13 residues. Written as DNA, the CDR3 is TGTGCCAGCAGTTTCCAGCCGGGAGAGACCCAGTACTTC. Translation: CASSFQPGETQYF.

The CDR3 loop reads CASSEPSANYGYTF. Written as DNA, the CDR3 is TGCGCCAGCAGTGAGCCTTCAGCTAACTATGGCTACACCTTC. The chain combines TRBV10-2 with TRBJ1-2; D is undetermined. The V and J ends lost 2 bases and 0 bases respectively, with 7 bases between them. This CDR3 region has 14 residues. Germline-derived CDR1 and CDR2 are WSHSY and SAAADI.

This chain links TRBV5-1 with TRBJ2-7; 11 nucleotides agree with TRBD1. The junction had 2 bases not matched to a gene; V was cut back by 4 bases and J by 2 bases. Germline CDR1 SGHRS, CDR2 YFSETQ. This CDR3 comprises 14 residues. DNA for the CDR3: TGCGCCAGCAGCCAGGGACAGGGGGCCTACGAGCAGTACTTC. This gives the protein CASSQGQGAYEQYF.

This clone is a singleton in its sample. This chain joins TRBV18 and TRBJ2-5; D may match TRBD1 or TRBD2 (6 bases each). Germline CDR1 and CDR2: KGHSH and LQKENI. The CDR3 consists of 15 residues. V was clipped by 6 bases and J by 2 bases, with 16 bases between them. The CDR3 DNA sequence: TGTGCCAGCTCCCCGGGAGAGGGACAACAAGAGACCCAGTACTTC. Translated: CASSPGEGQQETQYF. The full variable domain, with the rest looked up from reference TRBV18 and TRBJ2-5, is NAGVMQNPRHLVRRRGQEARLRCSPMKGHSHVYWYRQLPEEGLKFMVYLQKENIIDESGMPKERFSAEFPKEGPSILRIQQVVRGDSAAYFCASSPGEGQQETQYFGPGTRLLVL.